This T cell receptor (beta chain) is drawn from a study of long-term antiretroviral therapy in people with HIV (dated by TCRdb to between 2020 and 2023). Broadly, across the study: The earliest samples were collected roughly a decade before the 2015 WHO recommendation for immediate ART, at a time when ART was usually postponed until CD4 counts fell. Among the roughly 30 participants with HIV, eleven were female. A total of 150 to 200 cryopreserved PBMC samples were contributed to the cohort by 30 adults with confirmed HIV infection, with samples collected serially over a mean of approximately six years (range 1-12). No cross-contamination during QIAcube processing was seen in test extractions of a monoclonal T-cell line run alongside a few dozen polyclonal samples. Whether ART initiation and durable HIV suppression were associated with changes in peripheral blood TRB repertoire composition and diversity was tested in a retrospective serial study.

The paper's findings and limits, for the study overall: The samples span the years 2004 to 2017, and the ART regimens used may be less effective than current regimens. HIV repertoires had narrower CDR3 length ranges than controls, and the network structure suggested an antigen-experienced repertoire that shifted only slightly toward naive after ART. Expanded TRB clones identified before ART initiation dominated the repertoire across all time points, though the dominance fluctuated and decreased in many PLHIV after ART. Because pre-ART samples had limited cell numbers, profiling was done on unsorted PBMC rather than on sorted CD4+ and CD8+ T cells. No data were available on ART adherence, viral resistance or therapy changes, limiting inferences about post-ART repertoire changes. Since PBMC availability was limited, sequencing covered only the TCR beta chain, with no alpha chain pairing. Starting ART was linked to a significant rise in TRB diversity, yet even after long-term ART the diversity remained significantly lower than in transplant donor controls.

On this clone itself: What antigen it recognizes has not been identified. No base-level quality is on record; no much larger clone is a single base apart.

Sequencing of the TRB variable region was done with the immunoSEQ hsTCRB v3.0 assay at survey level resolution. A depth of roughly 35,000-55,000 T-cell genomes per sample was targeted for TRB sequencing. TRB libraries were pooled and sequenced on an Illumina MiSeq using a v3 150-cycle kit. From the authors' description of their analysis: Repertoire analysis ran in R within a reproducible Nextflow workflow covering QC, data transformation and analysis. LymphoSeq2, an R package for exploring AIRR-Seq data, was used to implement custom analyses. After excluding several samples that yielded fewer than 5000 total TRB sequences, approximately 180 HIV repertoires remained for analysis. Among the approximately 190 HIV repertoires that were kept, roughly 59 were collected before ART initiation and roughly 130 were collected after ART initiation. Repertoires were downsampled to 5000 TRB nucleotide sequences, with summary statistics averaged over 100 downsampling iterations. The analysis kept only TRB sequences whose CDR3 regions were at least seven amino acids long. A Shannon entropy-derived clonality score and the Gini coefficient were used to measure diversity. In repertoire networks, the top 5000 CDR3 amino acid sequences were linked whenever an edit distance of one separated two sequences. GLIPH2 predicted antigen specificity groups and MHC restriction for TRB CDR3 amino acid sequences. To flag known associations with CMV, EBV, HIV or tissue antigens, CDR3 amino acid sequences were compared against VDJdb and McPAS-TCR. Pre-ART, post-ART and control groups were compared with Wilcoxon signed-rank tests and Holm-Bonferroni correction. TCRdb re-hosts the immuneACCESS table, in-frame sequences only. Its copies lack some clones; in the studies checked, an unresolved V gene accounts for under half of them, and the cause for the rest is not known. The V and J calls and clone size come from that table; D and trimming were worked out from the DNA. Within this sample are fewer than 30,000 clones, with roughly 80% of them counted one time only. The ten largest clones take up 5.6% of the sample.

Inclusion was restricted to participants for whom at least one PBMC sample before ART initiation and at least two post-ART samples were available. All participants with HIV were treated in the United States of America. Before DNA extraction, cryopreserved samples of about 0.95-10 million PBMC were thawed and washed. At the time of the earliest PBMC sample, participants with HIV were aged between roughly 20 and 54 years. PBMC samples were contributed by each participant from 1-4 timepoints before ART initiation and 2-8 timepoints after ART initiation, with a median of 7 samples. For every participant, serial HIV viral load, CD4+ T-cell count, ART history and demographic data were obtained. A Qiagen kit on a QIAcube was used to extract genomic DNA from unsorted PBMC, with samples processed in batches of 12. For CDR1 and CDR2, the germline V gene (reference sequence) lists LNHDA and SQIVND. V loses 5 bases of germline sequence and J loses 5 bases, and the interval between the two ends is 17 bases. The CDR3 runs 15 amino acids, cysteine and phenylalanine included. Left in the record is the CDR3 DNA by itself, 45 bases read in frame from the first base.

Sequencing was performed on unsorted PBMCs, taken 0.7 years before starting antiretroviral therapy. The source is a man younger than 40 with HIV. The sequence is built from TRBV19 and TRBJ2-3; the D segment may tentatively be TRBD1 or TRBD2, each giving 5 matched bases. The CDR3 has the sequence CASSPGTFNGDTQYF. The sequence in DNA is TGTGCCAGTAGTCCTGGGACGTTTAACGGAGATACGCAGTATTTT.